This TCR beta chain is from a study of CD8+ T cells in alopecia areata. General study points: Lesional scalp, notably in alopecia totalis/universalis, had clonality above that of normal scalp.

To note about this clone: Its antigen is not identified.

Collected material from alopecia areata patients comprised lesional scalp punch biopsies and peripheral blood. Once RNA had been extracted, it was reverse transcribed into cDNA to act as the sequencing template. Profiling relied on immunoSEQ multiplex PCR, and the TCRdb table lists in-frame clones only, not all of them. The sample lists approximately 34,000 clones, 55% occurring once. This receptor was obtained from a human donor with alopecia areata. Source material: NKG2D-high CD8+ T cells sorted from blood.

CDR3 sequence reads: CASSQEVQGGISGANVLTF. The CDR3 DNA sequence: TGTGCCAGCAGCCAAGAGGTACAGGGGGGTATCTCTGGGGCCAACGTCCTGACTTTC. The chain joins TRBV4-2 to TRBJ2-6, with 8 bases that match TRBD1. This CDR3 region has 19 residues. The ends lost 0 bases at V and 0 bases at J; junction bases unmatched: 7. Per germline, CDR1 LGHNA and CDR2 YNFKEQ.